The 20 T cell receptor beta chains given below trace back to one sample, sequenced in a study of cytomegalovirus exposure and HLA in healthy donors (dated by TCRdb to 2015 to 2018). To prepare the library, the immunoSEQ multiplex PCR assay was applied. A mixture of 60 forward primers for TCR Vbeta segments and 13 reverse primers for TCR Jbeta segments was used in the multiplex PCR. Held by TCRdb, this immuneACCESS table contains in-frame sequences only and omits some clones. Under half of the omission traces to an unresolved V gene where checked; the cause of the rest is unknown. The sample profile shows about 150,000 clones; 83% of them were found once. Approximately 1.5% of the sample is taken by the ten largest. The sample was PBMCs. These receptor sequences come from a man in his forties in good health and CMV-seronegative.

The chain employs TRBV5-1 and TRBJ1-1, with D maybe TRBD1 (5 bases). V was clipped by 0 bases and J by 1 base, with 10 bases between them. CDR1 SGHRS and CDR2 YFSETQ come from the germline V gene. CDR3 size: 15 residues. The CDR3 DNA sequence: TGCGCCAGCAGCTTGGTACCTAGGGGGAACACTGAAGCTTTCTTT. It is translated as CASSLVPRGNTEAFF.

J is TRBJ2-1 and V is TRBV13; tentatively, D is TRBD1 (7 bases). The CDR3 is 15 amino acids. In germline, CDR1 is PRHDT, CDR2 FYEKMQ (reference sequence). Deletions cut 5 bases from V and 8 bases from J, with 19 bases between. The CDR3 region has the DNA TGTGCCAGCAGCCCGAGGGGGCGGAGGGGTGATGAGCAGTTCTTC. This translates into CASSPRGRRGDEQFF.

CDR3 in amino acids: CASSRGLAVNTGELFF. The CDR3 DNA reads as TGTGCCAGCAGCCGCGGACTAGCGGTTAACACCGGGGAGCTGTTTTTT. V usage is TRBV2 and J usage is TRBJ2-2; 10 bases align to TRBD2. V dropped 6 bases and J dropped 2; count of bases not matched to a gene: 6. The CDR3 contains 16 residues. The V gene's germline CDR1 is SNHLY and CDR2 FYNNEI.

This clone came up a few times. The gene calls are TRBV7-8 and TRBJ2-5, with TRBD2 matching 10 bases. Germline assignment: CDR1 SGHVS and CDR2 FQNEAQ. Losses at the gene ends were 8 bases for V and 2 bases for J; bases not matched to a gene: 8. The CDR3 totals 15 residues. CDR3 bases: TGTGCCAGCCTCTGGCTAGCGGGGGAACAAGAGACCCAGTACTTC. Translating it yields CASLWLAGEQETQYF.

The V call is TRBV5-1, the J call TRBJ1-1, with a possible D match to TRBD1 (6 bases). The CDR3 covers 16 residues. V lost 0 bases to trimming and J lost 5 bases, with 17 bases between them. Germline V CDR1 and CDR2: SGHRS, YFSETQ. CDR3 nucleotide sequence: TGCGCCAGCAGCTTGGAACAGGGAGAGGTGTATACTGAAGCTTTCTTT. Its translation: CASSLEQGEVYTEAFF.

In its sample, this clone was seen once. This chain connects TRBV11-2 to TRBJ2-3, with no clear D. Trimming cost V 3 bases and J 0 bases, with 10 bases left between them. The CDR3 has 15 amino acids. Germline V gene sequence: CDR1 SGHAT, CDR2 FQNNGV. CDR3 nucleotide sequence: TGTGCCAGCAGCTTTAGCTCTCTTAGCACAGATACGCAGTATTTT. This sequence encodes CASSFSSLSTDTQYF.

V and J are TRBV5-1 and TRBJ2-1, with TRBD2 matching 9 bases. Germline lookup yields CDR1 SGHRS and CDR2 YFSETQ. V trimming: 0 bases; J trimming: 3 bases; junction bases outside the gene matches: 1. The CDR3 extends over 15 amino acids. CDR3 coding DNA: TGCGCCAGCAGCTTGGGCGGGAGGGACTACAATGAGCAGTTCTTC. The encoded protein is CASSLGGRDYNEQFF.

The chain couples TRBV27 to TRBJ1-3; TRBD1 aligns across 12 bases. Germline values: CDR1 MNHEY, CDR2 SMNVEV (reference sequence). CDR3 size: 18 residues. Germline trimming cut 0 bases from V and 2 bases from J; bases unmatched to any gene: 5. CDR3 DNA sequence: TGTGCCAGCAGTTTATCGGGACAGGGGGCGAGGGCTGGAAACACCATATATTTT. It encodes CASSLSGQGARAGNTIYF.

This clone was detected only once. The genes are TRBV5-1 and TRBJ2-1; 7 nucleotides match TRBD1. V lost 4 bases and J lost 1; bases outside the gene matches: 5. The germline V gene has CDR1 SGHRS and CDR2 YFSETQ. This CDR3 is built from 15 residues. As DNA, the CDR3 is TGCGCCAGCAGCGTTGACAGGGCGTCCTACAATGAGCAGTTCTTC. Protein sequence: CASSVDRASYNEQFF.

V usage is TRBV7-6 and J usage is TRBJ2-1; the match to TRBD2 covers 12 bases. This CDR3 spans 16 amino acids. Germline-derived CDR1 and CDR2 are SGHVS and FNYEAQ. Unmatched junction bases numbered 7, after V lost 6 bases and J lost 4 bases. The CDR3 loop reads CASRRTLAGGYNEQFF. The CDR3 DNA sequence: TGTGCCAGCAGGCGAACTCTAGCGGGGGGGTACAATGAGCAGTTCTTC.

The genes are TRBV7-6 and TRBJ2-2, with D possibly matching TRBD1 (6 bases). Trimming took off 1 base at V and 1 base at J, with 10 bases between the two ends. The CDR3 sequence is 16 residues long. The germline gives CDR1 SGHVS, CDR2 FNYEAQ. The CDR3 DNA sequence: TGTGCCAGCAGCTTAGGTGGGGGCCAGAACACCGGGGAGCTGTTTTTT. Translating it yields CASSLGGGQNTGELFF. Drawing the rest from reference TRBV7-6 and TRBJ2-2, the complete variable domain is GAGVSQSPRYKVTKRGQDVALRCDPISGHVSLYWYRQALGQGPEFLTYFNYEAQQDKSGLPNDRFSAERPEGSISTLTIQRTEQRDSAMYRCASSLGGGQNTGELFFGEGSRLTVL.

The V and J genes are TRBV6-7 and TRBJ2-5, with D possibly matching TRBD1 (5 bases). TRBV6-7 is classed as an ORF, of uncertain function. V lost 8 bases, J lost 1 base, and 14 bases lay in between. The CDR3 has 14 amino acids. DNA for the CDR3: TGTGCCAGCTTGAACCAGGACACCCAAGAGACCCAGTACTTC. This translates into CASLNQDTQETQYF.

The chain has TRBV11-2 and TRBJ1-1; 7 nucleotides line up with TRBD1. Germline-derived CDR1 and CDR2 are SGHAT and FQNNGV. The CDR3 is 16 amino acids. The V gene end was trimmed by 1 base and the J gene end by 5 bases; junction bases not matched to a gene: 10. This CDR3 reads CASSLVRGRDRTEAFF. CDR3 DNA sequence: TGTGCCAGCAGCTTAGTTAGGGGAAGGGACAGAACTGAAGCTTTCTTT. The full variable domain, rest sourced from reference TRBV11-2 and TRBJ1-1, is EAGVAQSPRYKIIEKRQSVAFWCNPISGHATLYWYQQILGQGPKLLIQFQNNGVVDDSQLPKDRFSAERLKGVDSTLKIQPAKLEDSAVYLCASSLVRGRDRTEAFFGQGTRLTVV.

The CDR3 region has the DNA TGTGCCAGCAGCTTACAGAACTATAATTCACCCCTCCACTTT. Protein sequence: CASSLQNYNSPLHF. This rearrangement joins TRBV7-8 to TRBJ1-6; D unresolved. The V end lost 2 bases, the J end lost 3 bases, and 5 bases lay between the germline ends. The germline gives CDR1 SGHVS, CDR2 FQNEAQ. This CDR3 spans 14 amino acids.

The J gene is TRBJ1-2, the V gene TRBV4-3; D uncertain. CDR1 and CDR2 from the germline V gene are LGHNA and YSLEER. The CDR3 length is 15 residues. Between the trimmed V and J ends, which lost 0 bases and 3 bases, there was a span of 11 bases. The CDR3 loop is CASSQDRSGYYGYTF. CDR3 coding DNA: TGCGCCAGCAGCCAAGATCGAAGTGGCTACTATGGCTACACCTTC.

This chain connects TRBV27 to TRBJ1-1; D may be TRBD1 (6 bases). CDR3 size: 15 residues. Germline loops: CDR1 MNHEY, CDR2 SMNVEV (reference sequence). V was shortened by 2 bases and J by 4 bases, with 14 bases between the two germline ends. In DNA, the CDR3 is TGTGCCAGCAGTTTAAGGAGAGGGGGTTTCACTGAAGCTTTCTTT. It specifies CASSLRRGGFTEAFF.

On this clone: Its ends do not fully match the called genes, so a read error is possible. The rearrangement joins TRBV7-9 to TRBJ1-2, with a weak D call TRBD1 (5 bases). The CDR3 is 12 residues long. CDR1 and CDR2 from the germline V gene are SEHNR and FQNEAQ (reference sequence). The CDR3 DNA is TGTTCCAGCAGCTTACGACAGTATGGCTACACCTTC. Its protein product is CSSSLRQYGYTF.

The CDR3 loop reads CAGSSGQGTYTEAFF. CDR3 bases: TGTGCCGGGAGTTCGGGACAGGGAACTTACACTGAAGCTTTCTTT. This chain uses TRBV2 with TRBJ1-1, with 9 bases lining up with TRBD1. This CDR3 has 15 amino acids. J gave up 3 bases and V 11 bases, and 13 bases lay outside the gene matches. Germline V gene sequence: CDR1 SNHLY, CDR2 FYNNEI.

The V and J genes are TRBV9 and TRBJ2-3; 7 nucleotides agree with TRBD2. CDR3 length: 16 residues. Germline assignment: CDR1 SGDLS and CDR2 YYNGEE. J gave up 1 base and V 3 bases, and 8 bases lay outside the gene matches. The CDR3 region is CASSATSRGGTDTQYF. CDR3 coding DNA: TGTGCCAGCAGCGCGACTAGCCGCGGGGGCACAGATACGCAGTATTTT.

This chain links TRBV11-2 with TRBJ2-1, with TRBD2 as a possible D gene (6 bases). Per the germline V gene, CDR1 is SGHAT and CDR2 is FQNNGV. Trimming removed 4 bases at V and 5 bases at J, with 12 bases between. CDR3 length equals 14 residues. The chain's CDR3 is CASSSRLVDNEQFF. CDR3 in DNA: TGTGCCAGCAGCTCCCGACTAGTAGACAATGAGCAGTTCTTC.